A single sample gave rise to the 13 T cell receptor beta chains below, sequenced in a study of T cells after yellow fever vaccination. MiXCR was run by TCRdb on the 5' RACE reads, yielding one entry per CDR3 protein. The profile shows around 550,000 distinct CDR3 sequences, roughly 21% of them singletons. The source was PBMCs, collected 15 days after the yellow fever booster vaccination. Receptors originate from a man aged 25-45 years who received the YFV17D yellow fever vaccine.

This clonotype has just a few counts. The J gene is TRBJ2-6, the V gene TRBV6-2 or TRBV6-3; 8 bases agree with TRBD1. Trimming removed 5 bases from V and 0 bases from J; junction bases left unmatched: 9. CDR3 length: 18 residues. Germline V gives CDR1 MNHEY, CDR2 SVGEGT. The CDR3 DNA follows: TGTGCCAGCAGTATTCTCGGGACAGGACTCTCTGGGGCCAACGTCCTGACTTTC. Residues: CASSILGTGLSGANVLTF.

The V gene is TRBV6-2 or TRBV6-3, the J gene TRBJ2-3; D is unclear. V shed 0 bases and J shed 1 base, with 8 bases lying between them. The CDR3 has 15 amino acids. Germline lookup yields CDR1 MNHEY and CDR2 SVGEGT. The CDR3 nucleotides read TGTGCCAGCAGTTACTCGATCAGCGGCACAGATACGCAGTATTTT. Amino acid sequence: CASSYSISGTDTQYF.

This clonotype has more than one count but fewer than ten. CDR3 loop: CASRRLTVGETQYF. CDR3 in DNA: TGTGCCAGCAGGAGGCTGACGGTTGGAGAGACCCAGTACTTC. The J gene is TRBJ2-5, the V gene TRBV6-5; D not certain. The CDR3 extends over 14 amino acids. Germline V CDR1 and CDR2: MNHEY, SVGAGI. V lost 6 bases and J lost 4, with 15 bases in between.

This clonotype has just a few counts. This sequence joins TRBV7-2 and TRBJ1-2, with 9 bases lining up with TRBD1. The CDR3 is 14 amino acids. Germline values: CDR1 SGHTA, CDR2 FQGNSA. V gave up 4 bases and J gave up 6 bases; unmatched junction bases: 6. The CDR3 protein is CASSSRQGEDGYTF. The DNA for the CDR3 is TGTGCCAGCAGCTCCAGACAGGGGGAAGATGGCTACACCTTC.

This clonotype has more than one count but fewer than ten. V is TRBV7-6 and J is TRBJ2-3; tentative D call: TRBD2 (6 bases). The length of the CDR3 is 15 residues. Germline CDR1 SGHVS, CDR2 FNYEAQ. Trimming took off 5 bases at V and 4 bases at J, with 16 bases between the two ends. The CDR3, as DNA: TGTGCCAGCAGCGGGGACTGGCTTGGGGCAGATACGCAGTATTTT. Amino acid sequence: CASSGDWLGADTQYF.

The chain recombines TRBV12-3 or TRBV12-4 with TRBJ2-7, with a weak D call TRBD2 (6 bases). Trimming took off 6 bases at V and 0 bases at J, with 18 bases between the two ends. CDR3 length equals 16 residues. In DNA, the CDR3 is TGTGCCAGCAGCACAGAACTTGGCGGGGTCTCCTACGAGCAGTACTTC. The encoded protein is CASSTELGGVSYEQYF.

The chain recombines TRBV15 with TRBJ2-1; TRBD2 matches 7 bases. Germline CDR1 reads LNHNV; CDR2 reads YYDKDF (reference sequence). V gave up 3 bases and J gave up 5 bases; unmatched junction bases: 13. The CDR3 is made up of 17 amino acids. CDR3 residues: CATSRGILAGGHNEQFF. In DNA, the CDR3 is TGTGCCACCAGCAGGGGAATATTAGCGGGTGGGCACAATGAGCAGTTCTTC.

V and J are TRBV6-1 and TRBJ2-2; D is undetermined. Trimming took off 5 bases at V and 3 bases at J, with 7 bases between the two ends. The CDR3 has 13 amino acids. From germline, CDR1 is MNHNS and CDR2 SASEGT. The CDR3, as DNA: TGTGCCAGCAGTATTCCCCACACCGGGGAGCTGTTTTTT. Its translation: CASSIPHTGELFF.

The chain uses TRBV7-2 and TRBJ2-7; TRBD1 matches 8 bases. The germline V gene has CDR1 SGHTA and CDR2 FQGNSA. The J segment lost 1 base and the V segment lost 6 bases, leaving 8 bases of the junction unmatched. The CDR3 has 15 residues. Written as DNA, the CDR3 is TGTGCCAGCAGTTCAACCGGGACAGGTTCCTACGAGCAGTACTTC. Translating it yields CASSSTGTGSYEQYF.

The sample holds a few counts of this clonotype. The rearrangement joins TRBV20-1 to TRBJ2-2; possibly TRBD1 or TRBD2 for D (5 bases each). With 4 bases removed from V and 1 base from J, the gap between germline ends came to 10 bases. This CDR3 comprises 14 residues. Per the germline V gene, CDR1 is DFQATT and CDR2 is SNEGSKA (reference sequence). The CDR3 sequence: CSAKRGRNTGELFF. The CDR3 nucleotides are TGCAGTGCTAAAAGGGGACGGAACACCGGGGAGCTGTTTTTT.

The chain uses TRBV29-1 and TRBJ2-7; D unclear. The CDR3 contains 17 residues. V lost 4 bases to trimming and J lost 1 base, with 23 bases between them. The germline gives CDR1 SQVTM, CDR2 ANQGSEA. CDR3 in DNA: TGCAGCGTTGCACCGCTCTCCTCACTCTCCCGTTCCTACGAGCAGTACTTC. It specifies CSVAPLSSLSRSYEQYF.

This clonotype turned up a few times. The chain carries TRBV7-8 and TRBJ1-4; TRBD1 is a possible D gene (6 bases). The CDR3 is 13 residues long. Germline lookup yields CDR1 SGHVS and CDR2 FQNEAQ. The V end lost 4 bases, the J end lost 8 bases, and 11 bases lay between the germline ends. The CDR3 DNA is TGTGCCAGCAGCTACGGGGGCTTGGAAAAACTGTTTTTT. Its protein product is CASSYGGLEKLFF. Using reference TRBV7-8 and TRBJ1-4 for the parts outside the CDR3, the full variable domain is GAGVSQSPRYKVAKRGQDVALRCDPISGHVSLFWYQQALGQGPEFLTYFQNEAQLDKSGLPSDRFFAERPEGSVSTLKIQRTQQEDSAVYLCASSYGGLEKLFFGSGTQLSVL.

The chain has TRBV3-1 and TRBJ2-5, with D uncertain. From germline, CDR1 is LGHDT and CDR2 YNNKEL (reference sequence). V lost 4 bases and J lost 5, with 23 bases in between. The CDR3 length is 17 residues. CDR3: CASSPMTVRTVGETQYF. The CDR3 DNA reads TGTGCCAGCAGCCCTATGACGGTCAGAACGGTAGGGGAGACCCAGTACTTC.